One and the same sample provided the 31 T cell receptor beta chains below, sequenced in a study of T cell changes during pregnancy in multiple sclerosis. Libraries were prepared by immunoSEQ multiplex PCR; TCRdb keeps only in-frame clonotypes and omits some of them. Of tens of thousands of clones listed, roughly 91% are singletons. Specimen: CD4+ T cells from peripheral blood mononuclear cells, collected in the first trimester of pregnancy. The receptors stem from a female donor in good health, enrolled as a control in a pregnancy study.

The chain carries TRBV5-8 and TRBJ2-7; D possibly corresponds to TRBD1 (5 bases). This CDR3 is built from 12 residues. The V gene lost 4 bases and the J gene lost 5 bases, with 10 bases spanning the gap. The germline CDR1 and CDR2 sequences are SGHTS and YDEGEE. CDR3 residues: CASSPAGNEQYF. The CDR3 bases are TGTGCCAGCAGCCCCGCAGGGAACGAGCAGTACTTC.

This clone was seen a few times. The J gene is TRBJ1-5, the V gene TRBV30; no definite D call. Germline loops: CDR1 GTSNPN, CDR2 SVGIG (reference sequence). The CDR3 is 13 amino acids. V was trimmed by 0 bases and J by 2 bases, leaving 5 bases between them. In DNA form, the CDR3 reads TGTGCCTGGAGTGTGGGAGGCAATCAGCCCCAGCATTTT. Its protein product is CAWSVGGNQPQHF.

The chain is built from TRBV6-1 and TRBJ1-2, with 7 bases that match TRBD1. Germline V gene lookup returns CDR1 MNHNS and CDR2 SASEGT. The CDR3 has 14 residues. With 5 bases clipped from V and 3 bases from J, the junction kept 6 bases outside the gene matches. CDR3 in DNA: TGTGCCAGCAGTCCGACAGGGTATGACTATGGCTACACCTTC. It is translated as CASSPTGYDYGYTF.

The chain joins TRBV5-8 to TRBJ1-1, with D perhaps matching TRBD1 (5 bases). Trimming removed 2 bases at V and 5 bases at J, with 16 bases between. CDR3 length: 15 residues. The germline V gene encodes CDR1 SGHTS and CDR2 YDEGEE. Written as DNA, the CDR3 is TGTGCCAGCAGCTTTCAACACGGGGGATGGACTGAAGCTTTCTTT. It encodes CASSFQHGGWTEAFF.

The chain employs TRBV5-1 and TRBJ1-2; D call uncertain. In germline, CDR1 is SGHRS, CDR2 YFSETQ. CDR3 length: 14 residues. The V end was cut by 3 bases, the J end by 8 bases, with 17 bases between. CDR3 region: CASSYRTGSPGYTF. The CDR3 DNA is TGCGCCAGCAGCTATCGCACCGGGAGTCCCGGCTACACCTTC.

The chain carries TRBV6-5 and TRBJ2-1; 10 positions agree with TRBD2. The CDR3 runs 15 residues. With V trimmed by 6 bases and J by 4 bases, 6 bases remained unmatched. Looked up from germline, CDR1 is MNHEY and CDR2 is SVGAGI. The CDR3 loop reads CASRTRTSGYNEQFF. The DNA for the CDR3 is TGTGCCAGCAGGACTAGGACTAGCGGTTACAATGAGCAGTTCTTC.

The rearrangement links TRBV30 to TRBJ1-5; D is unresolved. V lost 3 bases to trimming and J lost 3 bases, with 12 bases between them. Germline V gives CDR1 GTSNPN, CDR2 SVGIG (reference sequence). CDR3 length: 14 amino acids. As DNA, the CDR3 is TGTGCCTGGAGCGCGCAGGTTCACAATCAGCCCCAGCATTTT. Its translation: CAWSAQVHNQPQHF.

In DNA form, the CDR3 reads TGTGCCAGCAGCTTAACTTTACCAGGGAGGGAAGGCTACACCTTC. Residues: CASSLTLPGREGYTF. The rearrangement joins TRBV5-4 to TRBJ1-2; D may be TRBD1 (5 bases). This CDR3 has 15 residues. V shed 2 bases and J shed 8 bases, with 19 bases lying between them. Per germline, CDR1 SGHNT and CDR2 YYREEE (reference sequence).

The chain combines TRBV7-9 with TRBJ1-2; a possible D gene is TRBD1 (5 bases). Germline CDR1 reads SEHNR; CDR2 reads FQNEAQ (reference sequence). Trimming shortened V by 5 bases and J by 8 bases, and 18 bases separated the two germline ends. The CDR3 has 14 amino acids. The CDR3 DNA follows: TGTGCCAGCAGCCCAAGGGTCAGGGTAGCAGGCTACACCTTC. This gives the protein CASSPRVRVAGYTF.

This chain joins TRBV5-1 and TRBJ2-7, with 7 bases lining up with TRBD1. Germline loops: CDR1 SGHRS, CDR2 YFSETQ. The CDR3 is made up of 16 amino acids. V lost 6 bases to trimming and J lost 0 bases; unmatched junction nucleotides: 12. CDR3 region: CASKRIPGQDSYEQYF. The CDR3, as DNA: TGCGCCAGCAAGCGCATACCAGGACAGGACTCCTACGAGCAGTACTTC.

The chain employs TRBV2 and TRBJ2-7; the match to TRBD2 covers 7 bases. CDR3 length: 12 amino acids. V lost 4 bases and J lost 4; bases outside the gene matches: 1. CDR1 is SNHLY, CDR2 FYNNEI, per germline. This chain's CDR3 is CASSVGGYEQYF. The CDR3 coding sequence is TGTGCCAGCAGTGTGGGGGGGTACGAGCAGTACTTC.

For the CDR3, the DNA is TGTGCCAGCAGTAATAACCTCCAGGGAGAAGCTTTCTTT. Translated, it gives CASSNNLQGEAFF. V is TRBV6-1 and J is TRBJ1-1; tentative D call: TRBD1 (5 bases). Germline V gene sequence: CDR1 MNHNS, CDR2 SASEGT. This CDR3 has 13 residues. The germline V and J ends were trimmed by 5 bases and 8 bases, with 15 bases remaining between them.

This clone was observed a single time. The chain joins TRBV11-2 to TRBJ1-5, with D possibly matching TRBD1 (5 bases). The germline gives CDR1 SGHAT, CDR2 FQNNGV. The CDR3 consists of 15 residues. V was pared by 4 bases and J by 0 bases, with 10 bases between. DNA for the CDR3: TGTGCCAGCAGCTCGATGACAGATAGCAATCAGCCCCAGCATTTT. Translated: CASSSMTDSNQPQHF.

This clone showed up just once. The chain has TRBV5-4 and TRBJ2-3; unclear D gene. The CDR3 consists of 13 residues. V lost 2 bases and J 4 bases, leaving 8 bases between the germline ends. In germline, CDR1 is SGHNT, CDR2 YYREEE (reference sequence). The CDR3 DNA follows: TGTGCCAGCAGCTTTTCTGGCTCAGATACGCAGTATTTT. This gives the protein CASSFSGSDTQYF.

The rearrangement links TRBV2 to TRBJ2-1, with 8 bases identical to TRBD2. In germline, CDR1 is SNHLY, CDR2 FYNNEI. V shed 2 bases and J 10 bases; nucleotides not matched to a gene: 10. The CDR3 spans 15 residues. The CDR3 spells CASSETAGVPGEQFF. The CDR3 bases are TGTGCCAGCAGTGAAACAGCGGGGGTTCCAGGGGAGCAGTTCTTC.

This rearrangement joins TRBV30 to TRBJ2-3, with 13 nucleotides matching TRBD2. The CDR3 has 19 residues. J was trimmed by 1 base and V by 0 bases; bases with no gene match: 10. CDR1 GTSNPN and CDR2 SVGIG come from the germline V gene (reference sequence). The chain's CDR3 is CAWSVLLAGGHYRTDTQYF. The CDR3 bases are TGTGCCTGGAGTGTGCTACTAGCGGGGGGGCACTACCGCACAGATACGCAGTATTTT.

The CDR3 DNA sequence: TGTGCCAGCAGCTTAGAGGGGACTAGCGGACTTTACAATGAGCAGTTCTTC. Residues: CASSLEGTSGLYNEQFF. This chain connects TRBV11-3 to TRBJ2-1, with TRBD2 identical over 11 bases. The CDR3 is made up of 17 amino acids. Germline assignment: CDR1 SGHNT and CDR2 YENEEA. J was trimmed by 4 bases and V by 0 bases; bases with no gene match: 5.

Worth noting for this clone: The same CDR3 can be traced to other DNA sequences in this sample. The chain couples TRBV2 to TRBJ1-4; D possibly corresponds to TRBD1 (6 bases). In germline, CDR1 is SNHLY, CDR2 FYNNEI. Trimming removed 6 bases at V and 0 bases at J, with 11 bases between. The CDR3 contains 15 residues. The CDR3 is CASRTQGSTNEKLFF. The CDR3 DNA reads TGTGCCAGCAGAACGCAGGGGTCAACTAATGAAAAACTGTTTTTT.

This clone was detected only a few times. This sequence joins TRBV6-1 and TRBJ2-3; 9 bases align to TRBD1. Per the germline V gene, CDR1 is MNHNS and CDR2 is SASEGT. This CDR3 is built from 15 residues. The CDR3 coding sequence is TGTGTTCACTCAGACCGGGACAGGGCGGCAGATACGCAGTATTTT. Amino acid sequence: CVHSDRDRAADTQYF.

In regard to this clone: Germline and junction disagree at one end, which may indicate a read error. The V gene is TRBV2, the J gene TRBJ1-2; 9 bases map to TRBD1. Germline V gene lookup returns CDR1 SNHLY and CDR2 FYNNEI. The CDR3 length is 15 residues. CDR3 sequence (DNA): TGTGCCAGCATTGAACCGGGACAGGGAATGTATGGCTACACCTTC. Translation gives CASIEPGQGMYGYTF.

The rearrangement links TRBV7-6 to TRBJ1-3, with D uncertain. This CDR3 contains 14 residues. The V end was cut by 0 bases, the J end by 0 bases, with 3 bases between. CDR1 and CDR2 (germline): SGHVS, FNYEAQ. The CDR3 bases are TGTGCCAGCAGCTTAGCTATCTCTGGAAACACCATATATTTT. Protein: CASSLAISGNTIYF.

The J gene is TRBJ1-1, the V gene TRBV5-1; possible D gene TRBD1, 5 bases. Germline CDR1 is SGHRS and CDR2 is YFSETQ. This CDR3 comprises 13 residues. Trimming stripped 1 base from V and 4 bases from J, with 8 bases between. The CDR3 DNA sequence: TGCGCCAGCAGCTTGCAGGGCACCACTGAAGCTTTCTTT. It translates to CASSLQGTTEAFF.

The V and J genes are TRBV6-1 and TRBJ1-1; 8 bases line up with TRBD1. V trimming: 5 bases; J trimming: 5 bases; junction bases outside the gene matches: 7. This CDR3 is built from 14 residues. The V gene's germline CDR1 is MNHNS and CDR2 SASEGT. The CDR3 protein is CASSSRGRGTEAFF. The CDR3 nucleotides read TGTGCCAGCAGTTCCAGGGGGCGCGGGACTGAAGCTTTCTTT.

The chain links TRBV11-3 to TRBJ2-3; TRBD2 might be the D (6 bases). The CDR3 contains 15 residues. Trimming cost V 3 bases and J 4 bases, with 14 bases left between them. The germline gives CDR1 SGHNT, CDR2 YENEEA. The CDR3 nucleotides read TGTGCCAGCAGCTTCTCCGGGACTGAAGCAGATACGCAGTATTTT. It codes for CASSFSGTEADTQYF.

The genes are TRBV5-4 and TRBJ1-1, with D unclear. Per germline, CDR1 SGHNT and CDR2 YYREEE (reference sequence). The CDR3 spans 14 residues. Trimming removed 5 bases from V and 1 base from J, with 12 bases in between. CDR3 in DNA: TGTGCCAGCAGAAACGGACGGGAGAACACTGAAGCTTTCTTT. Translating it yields CASRNGRENTEAFF.

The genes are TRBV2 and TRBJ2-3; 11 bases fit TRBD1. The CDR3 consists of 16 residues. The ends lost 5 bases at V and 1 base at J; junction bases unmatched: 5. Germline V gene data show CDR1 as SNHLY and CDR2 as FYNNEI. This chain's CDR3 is CASSSGQGAGTDTQYF. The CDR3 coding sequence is TGTGCCAGCAGTTCTGGACAGGGGGCGGGCACAGATACGCAGTATTTT.

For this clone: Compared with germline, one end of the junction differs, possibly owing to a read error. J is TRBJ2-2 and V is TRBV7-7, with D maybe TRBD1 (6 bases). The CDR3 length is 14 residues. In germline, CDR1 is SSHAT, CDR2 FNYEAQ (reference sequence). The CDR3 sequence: CASSTRTGYGELFF. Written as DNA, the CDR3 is TGTGCTAGCAGCACCCGAACAGGGTACGGGGAGCTGTTTTTT.

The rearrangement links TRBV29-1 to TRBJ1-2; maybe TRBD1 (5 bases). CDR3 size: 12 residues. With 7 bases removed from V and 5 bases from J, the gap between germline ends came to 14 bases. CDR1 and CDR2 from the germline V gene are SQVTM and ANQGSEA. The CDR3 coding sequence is TGCAGCGCAACCGGGACTGGTTATGGCTACACCTTC. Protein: CSATGTGYGYTF.

CDR3 bases: TGTGCCAGCAGTTACCCGGGACTAGCTTACGAGCAGTACTTC. Translation gives CASSYPGLAYEQYF. The chain carries TRBV6-5 and TRBJ2-7; TRBD2 agrees at 9 bases. There are 14 residues in the CDR3. V dropped 2 bases and J dropped 4; count of bases not matched to a gene: 3. Looked up from germline, CDR1 is MNHEY and CDR2 is SVGAGI.

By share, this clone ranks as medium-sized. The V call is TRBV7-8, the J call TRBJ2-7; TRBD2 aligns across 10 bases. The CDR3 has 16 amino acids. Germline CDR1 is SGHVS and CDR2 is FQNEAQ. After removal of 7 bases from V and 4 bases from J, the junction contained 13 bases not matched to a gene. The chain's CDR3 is CASTPSRTSGPYEQYF. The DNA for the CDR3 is TGTGCCAGCACCCCTTCTCGGACTAGCGGCCCTTACGAGCAGTACTTC.

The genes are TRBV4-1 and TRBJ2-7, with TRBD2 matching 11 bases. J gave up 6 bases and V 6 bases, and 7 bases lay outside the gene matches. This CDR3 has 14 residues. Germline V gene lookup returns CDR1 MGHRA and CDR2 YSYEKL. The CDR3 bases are TGCGCCAGCAGTCGAATAGCGGGAGGGGCCGAGCAGTACTTC. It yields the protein CASSRIAGGAEQYF.